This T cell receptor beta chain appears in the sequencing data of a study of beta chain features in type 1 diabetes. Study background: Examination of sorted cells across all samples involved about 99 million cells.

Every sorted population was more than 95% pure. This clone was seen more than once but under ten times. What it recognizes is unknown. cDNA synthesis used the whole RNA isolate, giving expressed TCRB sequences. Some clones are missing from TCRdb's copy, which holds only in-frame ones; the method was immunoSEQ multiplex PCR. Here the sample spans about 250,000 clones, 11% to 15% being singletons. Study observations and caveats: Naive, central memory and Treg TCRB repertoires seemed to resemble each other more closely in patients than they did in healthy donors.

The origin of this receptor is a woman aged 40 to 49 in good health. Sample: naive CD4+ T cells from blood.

This CDR3 reads CASSVSPIEGNEQFF. As DNA, the CDR3 is TGTGCCAGCAGCGTGTCCCCTATTGAGGGCAATGAGCAGTTCTTC. This chain uses TRBV9 with TRBJ2-1, with D possibly TRBD2 on 5 matching bases. The CDR3 covers 15 residues. Germline CDR1 SGDLS, CDR2 YYNGEE. V gave up 2 bases and J gave up 6 bases, with 15 bases separating them.